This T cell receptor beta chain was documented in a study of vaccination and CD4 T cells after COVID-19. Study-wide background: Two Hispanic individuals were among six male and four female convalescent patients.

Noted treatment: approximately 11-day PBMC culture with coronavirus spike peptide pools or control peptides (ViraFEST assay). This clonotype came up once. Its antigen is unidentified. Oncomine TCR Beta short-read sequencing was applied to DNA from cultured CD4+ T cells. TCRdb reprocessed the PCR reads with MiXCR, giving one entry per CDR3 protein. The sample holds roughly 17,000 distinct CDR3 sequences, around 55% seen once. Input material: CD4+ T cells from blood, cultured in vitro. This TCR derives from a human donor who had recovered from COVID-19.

The CDR3 spells CASSQDLAVAGETQYF. The CDR3 region has the DNA TGTGCCAGCAGCCAAGACCTAGCAGTAGCGGGAGAGACCCAGTACTTC. The rearrangement uses TRBV3-1 and TRBJ2-5; TRBD2 aligns across 7 bases. The germline CDR1 and CDR2 sequences are LGHDT and YNNKEL (reference sequence). V shed 0 bases, J shed 4 bases, and the junction held 8 bases outside the gene matches. The CDR3 runs 16 residues.